The text below deals with one T cell receptor beta chain. The data were taken from a study of a mutant IDH1 vaccine in newly diagnosed glioma. The CDR3 has 15 residues. Germline values: CDR1 KGHSH, CDR2 LQKENI. The V gene lost 2 bases and the J gene lost 1 base, with 11 bases spanning the gap. Using immunoSEQ multiplex PCR, the repertoire was profiled, and TCRdb retains in-frame clones only, with some absent. The sample lists fewer than 50,000 clones, around four fifths occurring once. The time point here: baseline, week 1 (first vaccination visit). Treatment denoted: pre-vaccination baseline after standard-of-care therapy. Donors had new IDH1-mutant astrocytomas of WHO grade 3 or 4 (ATRX-lost).

The chain carries TRBV18 and TRBJ1-1; D possibly corresponds to TRBD1 (5 bases). The clonotype was recovered from a man aged 35-49 years with glioma. Some clones in this sample may be carry-over from other donors' samples. Specimen: PBMCs, collected from a glioma patient treated with radiotherapy, temozolomide or both. The CDR3 sequence: CASSPRDRGNTEAFF. The CDR3 nucleotides read TGTGCCAGCTCACCAAGGGACCGCGGGAACACTGAAGCTTTCTTT.